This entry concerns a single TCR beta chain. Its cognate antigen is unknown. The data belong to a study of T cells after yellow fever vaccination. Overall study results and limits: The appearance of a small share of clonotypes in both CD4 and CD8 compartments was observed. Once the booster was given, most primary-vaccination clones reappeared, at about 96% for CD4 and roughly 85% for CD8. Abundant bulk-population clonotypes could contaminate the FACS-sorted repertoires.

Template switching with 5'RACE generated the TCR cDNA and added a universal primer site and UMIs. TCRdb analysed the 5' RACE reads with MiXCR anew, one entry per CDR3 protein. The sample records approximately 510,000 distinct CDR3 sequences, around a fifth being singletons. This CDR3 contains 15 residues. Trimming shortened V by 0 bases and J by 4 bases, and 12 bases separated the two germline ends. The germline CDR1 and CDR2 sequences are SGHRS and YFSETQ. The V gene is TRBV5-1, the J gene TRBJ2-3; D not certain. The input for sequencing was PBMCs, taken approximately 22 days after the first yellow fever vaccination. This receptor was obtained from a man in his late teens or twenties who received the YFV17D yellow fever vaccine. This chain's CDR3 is CASSLDPPGADTQYF. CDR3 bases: TGCGCCAGCAGCTTGGACCCCCCTGGGGCAGATACGCAGTATTTT.